The present T cell receptor (beta chain) was sequenced within a study of OX40 agonist ivuxolimab in advanced cancers. Study overall: Of the participants, under 50% had some prior anti-PD-1, anti-PD-L1 or anti-CTLA-4 therapy, which was allowed.

Blood was sampled at baseline, cycle 4 day 1, and cycle 7 day 1. Study-wide results and limits: Within 6 weeks, CD4+ and CD8+ blood T cells expanded clonally at 0.1 to 3.0 mg/kg.

The CDR3 runs to 15 residues. Germline V gene sequence: CDR1 MGHRA, CDR2 YSYEKL. V trimming: 4 bases; J trimming: 4 bases; junction bases outside the gene matches: 5. A remark on this clone: Antigen specificity is unknown.

The data were produced by immunoSEQ multiplex PCR, yet TCRdb's version contains in-frame clones alone and is incomplete. Here the sample spans just over 40,000 clones, roughly 84% being singletons. The rearrangement uses TRBV4-1 and TRBJ1-5, with TRBD1 matching 9 bases. This TCR came from an adult with an advanced solid tumor such as melanoma, head and neck, liver or kidney cancer. Sequencing was performed on CD4+ or CD8+ T cells sorted from blood, taken in a trial of the OX40 agonist ivuxolimab. CDR3 coding DNA: TGCGCCAGCAGCCCATGGGACAGGGAAAATCAGCCCCAGCATTTT. This codes for CASSPWDRENQPQHF.